This TCR beta chain was profiled in a study of naive and memory T cell subsets. General study results and limits: TCR abundance followed a power law differing between naive and memory subsets. In CD4 and CD8 cells, diversity dropped from naive through EMRA. Findings for naive and memory subsets could not be checked against ground truth. A few larger clonotypes appeared in naive repertoires, especially CD8, possibly memory cells re-expressing CD45RA.

The CDR3 consists of 14 residues. In germline, CDR1 is SGHTA, CDR2 FQGNSA. Trimming cost V 5 bases and J 6 bases, with 14 bases left between them. The beta constant-region primer was an equimolar mix of two oligonucleotides covering TRBC1 and TRBC2. The ligated cDNA underwent four PCR rounds using SP2 and nested alpha and beta constant-region primers. TCRdb ran MiXCR on the UMI-ligation and nested PCR reads and lists one entry per CDR3 protein. Of about 150,000 distinct CDR3 sequences listed, about 20% are singletons. From the second PCR step, alpha and beta chains were amplified apart. In regard to this clonotype: Antigen specificity is unknown.

Sequenced material: naive CD4+ T cells from blood. This sequence originates from a human donor in good health. V is TRBV7-2 and J is TRBJ1-5, with unresolved D. The CDR3 region is CASSLGGSGQPQHF. In nucleotides, the CDR3 is TGTGCCAGCAGCCTAGGAGGGTCTGGTCAGCCCCAGCATTTT.